This is a list of T cell receptor beta chains from one sample in a study of shared clonotypes between healthy human individuals. Sequencing was performed with immunoSEQ multiplex PCR; in TCRdb, only in-frame clones are kept and a portion is missing. The table has about 1.9 million clones, around 93% seen once; the top ten hold 1.5% to 2%. Sequencing was carried out using naive CD8+ T cells from PBMCs. These TCRs come from a man between 18 and 35 years old in good health. Some clones in this sample may be carry-over from other donors' samples. The CDR3 runs from the conserved cysteine through the conserved F or W. D genes are given only for firm matches. Some rows have no size entry. The others give once, few or many, or a class for an expanded clone.

clone_size	v_call	j_call	d_call	cdr3_nt	cdr3_aa
NA	TRBV19	TRBJ1-5	NA	TGTGCCAGTAGTATAGTTTCGGGCGGACGGCAGCCCCAGCATTTT	CASSIVSGGRQPQHF
NA	TRBV6-5	TRBJ1-5	TRBD1	TGTGCCAGCAGTCCCCACAGGGGACCCAATCAGCCCCAGCATTTT	CASSPHRGPNQPQHF
NA	TRBV10-2	TRBJ2-7	TRBD2	TGCGCCAGCAGTGATAGGAGCGGGGATTTCTCCTACGAGCAGTACTTC	CASSDRSGDFSYEQYF
NA	TRBV7-9	TRBJ1-1	NA	TGTGCCAGCAGCCCTGGGGGTGAAGCTTTCTTT	CASSPGGEAFF
once	TRBV7-2	TRBJ2-7	NA	TGTGCCAGCAGCTACCTGACGGTGGTTACCTACGAGCAGTACTTC	CASSYLTVVTYEQYF
NA	TRBV4-2	TRBJ1-5	NA	TGTGCCAGCAGCCAAGGGACAGAGAATCAGCCCCAGCATTTT	CASSQGTENQPQHF
NA	TRBV7-2	TRBJ1-2	TRBD1	TGTGCCAGCAGCTCTCTCGGTGCCAGGGGGTCTGGCTACACCTTC	CASSSLGARGSGYTF
NA	TRBV6-4	TRBJ1-6	NA	TGTGCCAGCAGTGAGACCTTGGGGGGCTCACCCCTCCACTTT	CASSETLGGSPLHF
NA	TRBV27	TRBJ2-6	TRBD1	TGTGCCAGCAGTCCCCTACCGGGACAGGGGGACGGGGCCAACGTCCTGACTTTC	CASSPLPGQGDGANVLTF
NA	TRBV28	TRBJ2-5	NA	TGTGCCAGCACCCGCACAGGTCAGGGAATGGAGACCCAGTACTTC	CASTRTGQGMETQYF
once	TRBV15	TRBJ2-1	NA	TGTGCCACCAGCAGGGATGTGGGGGACAATGAGCAGTTCTTC	CATSRDVGDNEQFF
NA	TRBV4-3	TRBJ2-3	TRBD2	TGCGCCAGCAGCCAAGAGACTAGCGGGACCTCAGATACGCAGTATTTT	CASSQETSGTSDTQYF
NA	TRBV6-6	TRBJ2-7	NA	TGTGCCAGCAGCTCCGCATGGAATAGCTCCTACGAGCAGTACTTC	CASSSAWNSSYEQYF
NA	TRBV4-1	TRBJ2-1	TRBD2	TGCGCCAGCAGCCAGGCTAGCGGAAACTACAATGAGCAGTTCTTC	CASSQASGNYNEQFF
few	TRBV27	TRBJ1-1	NA	TGTGCCAGCAGTTTACAGGTTGACACTGAAGCTTTCTTT	CASSLQVDTEAFF
NA	TRBV27	TRBJ1-4	NA	TGTGCCAGCAGGGCCGGGGGCGCAACTAATGAAAAACTGTTTTTT	CASRAGGATNEKLFF
NA	TRBV29-1	TRBJ1-5	TRBD1	TGCAGCGTTCGACAGGGTAAAGGTCAGCCCCAGCATTTT	CSVRQGKGQPQHF
NA	TRBV27	TRBJ1-5	TRBD1	TGTGCCAGCAGTTTAAGCGCAGGGGGAGGCAATCAGCCCCAGCATTTT	CASSLSAGGGNQPQHF
NA	TRBV11-2	TRBJ1-1	NA	TGTGCCAGCAGCCCCTCAAGAGGCAGCTTGAACACTGAAGCTTTCTTT	CASSPSRGSLNTEAFF
NA	TRBV10-3	TRBJ2-7	NA	TGTGCCATCAGCGATGGGGAGGAGCAGTACTTC	CAISDGEEQYF
once	TRBV6-1	TRBJ2-3	NA	TGTGCCAGCAGTGAAGAGGGGTTAGCCGTTAGCACAGATACGCAGTATTTT	CASSEEGLAVSTDTQYF
NA	TRBV9	TRBJ2-7	TRBD1	TGTGCCAGCAGCGCCGGGACAGGGGAGGGATCCTACGAGCAGTACTTC	CASSAGTGEGSYEQYF
NA	TRBV7-8	TRBJ2-7	TRBD2	TGTGCCAGCCACGGGGGAGGGAGTGAGCAGTACTTC	CASHGGGSEQYF
NA	TRBV11-2	TRBJ1-3	NA	TGTGCCAGCAGCACACAGGACTCTGGAAACACCATATATTTT	CASSTQDSGNTIYF
NA	TRBV15	TRBJ2-1	TRBD2	TGTGCCACCAGCACGTGGACTAGCGTGGCCTACAATGAGCAGTTCTTC	CATSTWTSVAYNEQFF
NA	TRBV18	TRBJ1-5	NA	TGTGCCAGCTCCCCAGGCGACAGCCATCATTCGGTGAAGTTTCAGCCCCAGCATTTT	CASSPGDSHHSVKFQPQHF
once	TRBV15	TRBJ2-7	NA	TGTGCCACCAGCAGAGGATCGGGGGTTGGGGCCTGGATAGAGTACGAGCAGTACTTC	CATSRGSGVGAWIEYEQYF
NA	TRBV19	TRBJ1-5	NA	TGTGCCAGTAGTACCCGGGACACTAATCAGCCCCAGCATTTT	CASSTRDTNQPQHF
NA	TRBV15	TRBJ2-1	TRBD1	TGTGCCACCAGCGACAGGGACAGGGTGGACAATGAGCAGTTCTTC	CATSDRDRVDNEQFF
NA	TRBV27	TRBJ1-5	TRBD1	TGTGCCAGCAGTCCCGACCCCGGACAGGGGGGCCAGCCCCAGCATTTT	CASSPDPGQGGQPQHF
few	TRBV27	TRBJ1-5	NA	TGTGCCAGCACCCTTCTCGTCAATCAGCCCCAGCATTTT	CASTLLVNQPQHF
NA	TRBV19	TRBJ1-1	NA	TGTGCCAGTAGTAGACCGGGTGAAGGGACTGAAGCTTTCTTT	CASSRPGEGTEAFF
NA	TRBV7-9	TRBJ2-7	NA	TGTGCCAGCACCCTACGCGCCAACGAGCAGTACTTC	CASTLRANEQYF
NA	TRBV5-6	TRBJ1-1	NA	TGTGCCAGCAGCTTGGACCCGGGTCTGAACACTGAAGCTTTCTTT	CASSLDPGLNTEAFF
NA	TRBV2	TRBJ2-1	NA	TGTGCCAGCAACCCCGTACTAGGCAGCAGCTCCTACAATGAGCAGTTCTTC	CASNPVLGSSSYNEQFF
NA	TRBV15	TRBJ2-3	NA	TGTGCCACCAGCAGATTCAATCTTCACAGCTTAGGACTAAGGGGCACAGATACGCAGTATTTT	CATSRFNLHSLGLRGTDTQYF